This is a list of T cell receptor beta chains from one sample in a study of early T cells in non-severe SARS-CoV-2 infection. TCRdb passed the 5' RACE reads through MiXCR, listing each CDR3 protein once. The sample has about 50,000 distinct CDR3 sequences; about a tenth are singletons. Sequencing input: whole blood. The source is an adult who was a healthcare worker with PCR-confirmed SARS-CoV-2 infection or an uninfected control (not recorded which). Both conserved end residues are part of each CDR3. The order of the fields is V gene, clone size, D gene, J gene, CDR3 protein, CDR3 DNA. D genes are given only for firm matches. Where a row states a size, it is once, few, many or the class of an expanded clone; other rows omit it.

V: TRBV28
size: many
D: -
J: TRBJ2-7
CDR3: CASSSGQYEQYF
DNA: TGTGCCAGCAGTTCCGGACAGTACGAGCAGTACTTC

V: TRBV11-3
size: medium-sized
D: -
J: TRBJ2-1
CDR3: CASSLGPSSNEQFF
DNA: TGTGCCAGCAGCTTAGGACCAAGCTCAAATGAGCAGTTCTTC

V: TRBV5-1
size: many
D: -
J: TRBJ2-1
CDR3: CASSLGSYNNEQFF
DNA: TGCGCCAGCAGCTTGGGCAGCTATAACAATGAGCAGTTCTTC

V: TRBV6-5
size: many
D: -
J: TRBJ1-6
CDR3: CASSPDSNSPLHF
DNA: TGTGCCAGCAGTCCCGACAGTAATTCACCCCTCCACTTT

V: TRBV6-2/TRBV6-3
size: -
D: -
J: TRBJ2-1
CDR3: CASSYYYNEQFF
DNA: TGTGCCAGCTCTTACTACTACAATGAGCAGTTCTTC

V: TRBV28
size: few
D: -
J: TRBJ1-5
CDR3: CASSRDSNQPQHF
DNA: TGTGCCAGCAGTAGAGATAGCAATCAGCCCCAGCATTTT

V: TRBV10-3
size: few
D: -
J: TRBJ1-1
CDR3: CAITEQGNTEAFF
DNA: TGTGCCATCACTGAACAGGGGAACACTGAAGCTTTCTTT

V: TRBV29-1
size: few
D: TRBD1
J: TRBJ2-1
CDR3: CSVIGGLDRGSYNEQFF
DNA: TGCAGCGTTATTGGCGGACTGGACAGGGGGAGTTACAATGAGCAGTTCTTC

V: TRBV7-6
size: many
D: TRBD2
J: TRBJ2-3
CDR3: CASSLLAGGVTDTQYF
DNA: TGTGCCAGCAGCCTCCTAGCGGGAGGGGTCACAGATACGCAGTATTTT

V: TRBV19
size: many
D: -
J: TRBJ2-1
CDR3: CASSTIPGSYNEQFF
DNA: TGTGCCAGTAGTACTATACCAGGCTCCTACAATGAGCAGTTCTTC

V: TRBV4-1
size: many
D: -
J: TRBJ2-7
CDR3: CASSHYRDGGYEQYF
DNA: TGCGCCAGCAGCCACTACCGGGACGGGGGCTACGAGCAGTACTTC

V: TRBV19
size: few
D: TRBD1
J: TRBJ2-7
CDR3: CASSSGTGGFEQYF
DNA: TGTGCCAGTAGTAGCGGGACAGGGGGCTTCGAGCAGTACTTC

V: TRBV20-1
size: few
D: TRBD1
J: TRBJ2-1
CDR3: CSARVRDRGNLAQMNFINEQFF
DNA: TGCAGTGCTAGAGTCCGGGACAGGGGGAATTTGGCCCAAATGAACTTTATCAATGAGCAGTTCTTC

V: TRBV20-1
size: -
D: -
J: TRBJ2-1
CDR3: CSARDRRRDEQFF
DNA: TGCAGTGCTAGAGATAGACGGCGGGATGAGCAGTTCTTC

V: TRBV20-1
size: few
D: -
J: TRBJ2-7
CDR3: CSAPLAREQYF
DNA: TGCAGTGCTCCCCTTGCTCGGGAGCAGTACTTC

V: TRBV6-2/TRBV6-3
size: -
D: -
J: TRBJ2-1
CDR3: CASSFHSNEQFF
DNA: TGTGCCAGCAGTTTCCACTCAAATGAGCAGTTCTTC

V: TRBV20-1
size: many
D: -
J: TRBJ2-1
CDR3: CSASYASSGWYNEQFF
DNA: TGCAGTGCTAGTTACGCTTCCAGCGGGTGGTACAATGAGCAGTTCTTC

V: TRBV4-3
size: many
D: -
J: TRBJ2-2
CDR3: CASSQVKIQRNTGELFF
DNA: TGCGCCAGCAGCCAAGTCAAAATCCAGCGGAACACCGGGGAGCTGTTTTTT

V: TRBV5-4
size: -
D: -
J: TRBJ2-7
CDR3: CASRPVIYEQYF
DNA: TGTGCCAGCAGACCTGTAATCTACGAGCAGTACTTC

V: TRBV7-9
size: -
D: -
J: TRBJ2-5
CDR3: CASSLERAYRVETQYF
DNA: TGTGCCAGCAGCTTAGAACGTGCGTACAGAGTAGAGACCCAGTACTTC

V: TRBV29-1
size: many
D: -
J: TRBJ2-7
CDR3: CSVAGRGYEQYF
DNA: TGCAGCGTTGCGGGCAGGGGATACGAGCAGTACTTC

V: TRBV27
size: many
D: TRBD2
J: TRBJ2-3
CDR3: CASSPRERGLTDTQYF
DNA: TGTGCCAGCAGTCCCCGGGAGCGGGGGCTCACAGATACGCAGTATTTT

V: TRBV6-4
size: many
D: -
J: TRBJ2-1
CDR3: CASSDGESNEQFF
DNA: TGTGCCAGCAGTGACGGGGAGTCCAATGAGCAGTTCTTC

V: TRBV29-1
size: many
D: -
J: TRBJ2-7
CDR3: CSVEAQGNEQYF
DNA: TGCAGCGTTGAAGCCCAGGGCAACGAGCAGTACTTC

V: TRBV9
size: few
D: -
J: TRBJ2-3
CDR3: CASSVSKSTDTQYF
DNA: TGTGCCAGCAGCGTCTCGAAGAGCACAGATACGCAGTATTTT

V: TRBV7-2
size: -
D: -
J: TRBJ2-7
CDR3: CASSEAGQPFYEQYF
DNA: TGTGCCAGCAGCGAAGCGGGACAGCCTTTCTACGAGCAGTACTTC

V: TRBV28
size: many
D: -
J: TRBJ2-2
CDR3: CASRLPGPTGELFF
DNA: TGTGCCAGCAGGCTGCCGGGGCCCACCGGGGAGCTGTTTTTT

V: TRBV18
size: many
D: -
J: TRBJ1-6
CDR3: CASRRTDRLYSPLHF
DNA: TGTGCCAGCCGCAGAACCGACAGACTCTATTCACCCCTCCACTTT

V: TRBV6-2/TRBV6-3
size: -
D: -
J: TRBJ2-7
CDR3: CASRTGAHEQYF
DNA: TGTGCCAGCAGAACCGGGGCCCACGAGCAGTACTTC

V: TRBV7-2
size: few
D: TRBD1
J: TRBJ2-5
CDR3: CASSSNRFRDRGQETQYF
DNA: TGTGCCAGCAGCTCAAATCGATTCCGGGACAGGGGGCAAGAGACCCAGTACTTC

V: TRBV6-2/TRBV6-3
size: -
D: -
J: TRBJ2-2
CDR3: CASRSSGSTGELFF
DNA: TGTGCCAGCAGATCCTCAGGGAGCACCGGGGAGCTGTTTTTT

V: TRBV14
size: many
D: TRBD1
J: TRBJ2-5
CDR3: CASSQGGQGREKETQYF
DNA: TGTGCCAGCAGCCAAGGGGGACAGGGACGGGAAAAAGAGACCCAGTACTTC

V: TRBV10-3
size: many
D: TRBD2
J: TRBJ2-7
CDR3: CAIPKTSGSNEQYF
DNA: TGTGCCATCCCGAAGACTAGCGGGAGTAACGAGCAGTACTTC

V: TRBV20-1
size: many
D: -
J: TRBJ2-5
CDR3: CSARSGLETQYF
DNA: TGCAGTGCTAGAAGCGGGTTGGAGACCCAGTACTTC

V: TRBV7-6
size: many
D: TRBD2
J: TRBJ2-7
CDR3: CASSPSGSSYEQYF
DNA: TGTGCCAGCAGCCCTAGCGGGAGCTCCTACGAGCAGTACTTC

V: TRBV20-1
size: -
D: -
J: TRBJ2-1
CDR3: CSAEVGSSYNEQFF
DNA: TGCAGTGCCGAGGTGGGTAGCTCCTACAATGAGCAGTTCTTC

V: TRBV29-1
size: many
D: -
J: TRBJ2-7
CDR3: CSVEPPGSYEQYF
DNA: TGCAGCGTTGAACCACCGGGCTCCTACGAGCAGTACTTC